The 31 T cell receptor beta chains below all came from one sample that was sequenced in a study of CD8+CD57+ T cells in acquired aplastic anemia. The TCR beta profiling, which covered VDJ combination and CDR3 sequence, was carried out using genomic DNA as the template. TCRdb called the reads again in MiXCR, with one record for every CDR3 protein. Here the sample spans some 150,000 distinct CDR3 sequences, 71% being singletons. Those patients picked for sequencing had displayed CD8+CD57+ cell expansion on flow cytometry. The sequencing sample was made of sorted CD4+, CD8+, or CD8+CD57+ T cells (not recorded which) from PBMCs. The receptors shown here come from a human donor with aplastic anemia.

V and J are TRBV7-3 and TRBJ2-3, with 9 bases lining up with TRBD2. Germline trimming cut 2 bases from V and 4 bases from J; bases unmatched to any gene: 4. The CDR3 is made up of 15 amino acids. Germline V gives CDR1 SGHTA, CDR2 FQGTGA. The CDR3 DNA follows: TGTGCCAGCAGCTTACCTAGCGGGAAGCCAGATACGCAGTATTTT. It encodes CASSLPSGKPDTQYF. Drawing the rest from reference TRBV7-3 and TRBJ2-3, the complete variable domain is GAGVSQTPSNKVTEKGKYVELRCDPISGHTALYWYRQSLGQGPEFLIYFQGTGAADDSGLPNDRFFAVRPEGSVSTLKIQRTERGDSAVYLCASSLPSGKPDTQYFGPGTRLTVL.

The V call is TRBV6-5, the J call TRBJ2-1; TRBD2 matches 9 bases. CDR1 and CDR2 from the germline V gene are MNHEY and SVGAGI. Trimming cost V 7 bases and J 8 bases; bases outside gene matches: 3. This CDR3 is 12 amino acids long. The CDR3: CASKRGVDEQFF. The CDR3 region has the DNA TGTGCCAGCAAGCGGGGGGTGGATGAGCAGTTCTTC.

The chain joins TRBV5-4 to TRBJ1-2, with D maybe TRBD1 (6 bases). The CDR3 totals 14 residues. The V end lost 3 bases, the J end lost 4 bases, and 13 bases lay between the germline ends. CDR1 and CDR2 (germline): SGHNT, YYREEE (reference sequence). CDR3 loop: CASSSGRGFYGYTF. DNA of the CDR3: TGTGCCAGCAGCTCGGGGAGGGGGTTCTATGGCTACACCTTC. Filled out from reference TRBV5-4 and TRBJ1-2, the complete variable domain reads ETGVTQSPTHLIKTRGQQVTLRCSSQSGHNTVSWYQQALGQGPQFIFQYYREEENGRGNFPPRFSGLQFPNYSSELNVNALELDDSALYLCASSSGRGFYGYTFGSGTRLTVV.

This clonotype was counted a few times. The genes are TRBV24-1 and TRBJ2-5, with D possibly matching TRBD1 (6 bases). The V and J ends lost 5 bases and 5 bases respectively, with 14 bases between them. CDR1 is KGHDR and CDR2 is SFDVKD in the germline V gene. This CDR3 is 14 amino acids long. The CDR3 protein is CATSARWGPETQYF. CDR3 nucleotides: TGTGCCACCAGTGCGAGATGGGGGCCGGAGACCCAGTACTTC.

The rearrangement links TRBV20-1 to TRBJ2-1; D perhaps matches TRBD1 (5 bases). The CDR3 loop spans 14 amino acids. From germline, CDR1 is DFQATT and CDR2 SNEGSKA (reference sequence). V lost 7 bases, J lost 2 bases, and 15 bases lay in between. This CDR3 reads CSEAQGSPYNEQFF. DNA for the CDR3: TGCAGTGAAGCGCAGGGATCCCCCTACAATGAGCAGTTCTTC.

V and J are TRBV7-6 and TRBJ2-5; D call uncertain. The better agreement between TRBJ2-7 and the DNA end casts doubt on the J call. CDR1 and CDR2 (germline): SGHVS, FNYEAQ. This CDR3 comprises 14 residues. CDR3 sequence reads: CASSLFGGLDEQYF. The CDR3 DNA sequence: TGTGCCAGCAGCTTATTTGGCGGTCTGGACGAGCAGTACTTC.

This rearrangement joins TRBV7-4 to TRBJ1-3; D perhaps matches TRBD1 (6 bases). V lost 5 bases to trimming and J lost 5 bases, with 10 bases between them. The CDR3 has 13 amino acids. Per the germline V gene, CDR1 is SGHVT and CDR2 is SQSDAQ. The CDR3 sequence is CASSGDTRNTIYF. CDR3 in DNA: TGTGCCAGCAGCGGGGACACCAGAAACACCATATATTTT.

In the case of this clonotype: An end of the junction does not agree with germline; a read error may underlie this. This sequence joins TRBV5-1 and TRBJ2-3; 12 bases are a match to TRBD2. Germline values: CDR1 SGHRS, CDR2 YFSETQ. This CDR3 is 16 amino acids long. The CDR3: CASSSLGLAGSDTQYF. The CDR3, as DNA: TGTGCCAGCAGCTCCCTCGGACTAGCGGGGAGTGATACGCAGTATTTT.

This clonotype came up a few times. The V gene is TRBV2, the J gene TRBJ2-7, with D tentatively TRBD1 (6 bases). The germline CDR1 and CDR2 sequences are SNHLY and FYNNEI. The length of the CDR3 is 13 residues. Between the trimmed V and J ends, which lost 8 bases and 5 bases, there was a span of 16 bases. Here the CDR3 reads CASQQTGFNEQYF. CDR3 DNA sequence: TGTGCCAGCCAACAGACAGGATTCAACGAGCAGTACTTC.

The CDR3 bases are TGTGCCAGCAGGTCCCCTGGGAGGGTGGACAATGAGCAGTTCTTC. Its translation is CASRSPGRVDNEQFF. The chain uses TRBV12-3 or TRBV12-4 and TRBJ2-1; 7 bases are shared with TRBD2. The CDR3 loop spans 15 amino acids. The ends lost 6 bases at V and 5 bases at J; junction bases unmatched: 10.

This clonotype appeared a few times. The CDR3 region has the DNA TGTGCCACCAGTGATGCCCTCCGGACAGGGGGAGATGAGCAGTTCTTC. Its protein is CATSDALRTGGDEQFF. This sequence joins TRBV24-1 and TRBJ2-1; 10 nucleotides match TRBD1. This CDR3 has 16 residues. With V trimmed by 3 bases and J by 8 bases, 9 bases remained unmatched. Germline assignment: CDR1 KGHDR and CDR2 SFDVKD.

The rearrangement links TRBV7-9 to TRBJ2-7; maybe TRBD2 (5 bases). V was clipped by 2 bases and J by 5 bases, with 10 bases between them. The CDR3 is 13 amino acids. In germline, CDR1 is SEHNR, CDR2 FQNEAQ (reference sequence). The CDR3 region is CASSLRGRHEQYF. CDR3 DNA: TGTGCCAGCAGCTTAAGAGGGAGACACGAGCAGTACTTC.

This chain joins TRBV24-1 and TRBJ1-2; no clear D gene. This CDR3 has 15 amino acids. Per germline, CDR1 KGHDR and CDR2 SFDVKD. V was cut by 3 bases and J by 0 bases, with 10 bases left in between. The CDR3 region is CATSDGPSTNYGYTF. In nucleotides, the CDR3 is TGTGCCACCAGTGATGGTCCCAGTACTAACTATGGCTACACCTTC.

The CDR3 loop reads CASSLTGVYNEQFF. DNA for the CDR3: TGTGCCAGCAGCCTTACGGGGGTTTACAATGAGCAGTTCTTC. The rearrangement uses TRBV7-9 and TRBJ2-1; D perhaps matches TRBD2 (6 bases). The CDR3 totals 14 residues. Germline CDR1 is SEHNR and CDR2 is FQNEAQ (reference sequence). The germline V and J ends were trimmed by 5 bases and 4 bases, with 12 bases remaining between them.

This clonotype has only one observation. This chain connects TRBV10-2 to TRBJ2-1; D unresolved. The germline gives CDR1 WSHSY, CDR2 SAAADI. The CDR3 is made up of 12 amino acids. The V end lost 7 bases, the J end lost 5 bases, and 9 bases lay between the germline ends. In nucleotides, the CDR3 is TGCGCCAGCAAGGACCTAAACAATGAGCAGTTCTTC. This sequence encodes CASKDLNNEQFF.

This clonotype was counted at least ten times. The chain links TRBV10-3 to TRBJ1-2; 9 bases are a match to TRBD1. After removal of 0 bases from V and 6 bases from J, the junction contained 5 bases not matched to a gene. CDR1 ENHRY and CDR2 SYGVKD come from the germline V gene. The CDR3 covers 15 residues. The CDR3 nucleotides are TGTGCCATCAGTGAGTCAATACAGGGGGCCGATGGCTACACCTTC. This codes for CAISESIQGADGYTF.

The rearrangement joins TRBV15 to TRBJ1-2; 11 nucleotides align to TRBD1. Losses at the gene ends were 8 bases for V and 6 bases for J; bases not matched to a gene: 20. The CDR3 contains 18 residues. Germline CDR1 and CDR2: LNHNV and YYDKDF (reference sequence). The CDR3: CATGTTVRTGGFGDGYTF. As DNA, the CDR3 is TGTGCCACCGGTACAACTGTGAGGACAGGGGGCTTCGGTGATGGCTACACCTTC.

This clonotype has just a few counts. The chain is built from TRBV20-1 and TRBJ1-5; D gene uncertain. Trimming stripped 0 bases from V and 4 bases from J, with 13 bases between. The CDR3 is 15 residues long. From germline, CDR1 is DFQATT and CDR2 SNEGSKA (reference sequence). In DNA form, the CDR3 reads TGCAGTGCTAGAGACAGTGACACAAGGAATCAGCCCCAGCATTTT. It is translated as CSARDSDTRNQPQHF.

This chain uses TRBV12-3 or TRBV12-4 with TRBJ2-7; TRBD1 matches 8 bases. V lost 5 bases to trimming and J lost 2 bases; unmatched junction nucleotides: 5. The CDR3 has 14 amino acids. CDR3 in DNA: TGTGCCAGCAGTAAAAGGACAGGGACCTACGAGCAGTACTTC. This sequence encodes CASSKRTGTYEQYF.

This rearrangement joins TRBV20-1 to TRBJ1-3; 9 bases fit TRBD1. CDR1 and CDR2 from the germline V gene are DFQATT and SNEGSKA (reference sequence). Losses at the gene ends were 5 bases for V and 4 bases for J; bases not matched to a gene: 9. The CDR3 has 15 amino acids. DNA of the CDR3: TGCAGTGCTCCTAATCCGGGACAGGGAGGAAACACCATATATTTT. Translation: CSAPNPGQGGNTIYF.

The chain is built from TRBV20-1 and TRBJ2-3; 8 bases are shared with TRBD2. Germline-derived CDR1 and CDR2 are DFQATT and SNEGSKA (reference sequence). CDR3 length: 14 amino acids. The J segment lost 2 bases and the V segment lost 7 bases, leaving 8 bases of the junction unmatched. This CDR3 is CSVAGGSPTDTQYF. The CDR3 nucleotides are TGCAGTGTTGCGGGAGGAAGCCCCACAGATACGCAGTATTTT.

The rearrangement uses TRBV5-1 and TRBJ1-1; weak D call: TRBD1 (5 bases). Germline values: CDR1 SGHRS, CDR2 YFSETQ. There are 16 residues in the CDR3. The V and J ends lost 0 bases and 6 bases respectively, with 18 bases between them. DNA for the CDR3: TGCGCCAGCAGCTTGGTTGAGTGGACACTTTTGGCTGAAGCTTTCTTT. This sequence encodes CASSLVEWTLLAEAFF.

This clonotype is a singleton in its sample. The gene calls are TRBV5-1 and TRBJ2-7; possible D gene TRBD1, 6 bases. The germline gives CDR1 SGHRS, CDR2 YFSETQ. CDR3 length equals 14 residues. Between the trimmed V and J ends, which lost 4 bases and 2 bases, there was a span of 13 bases. This CDR3 is CASSPRAGAYEQYF. CDR3 in DNA: TGCGCCAGCAGCCCCAGGGCAGGGGCCTACGAGCAGTACTTC. The full variable domain, its missing parts supplied by reference TRBV5-1 and TRBJ2-7, is KAGVTQTPRYLIKTRGQQVTLSCSPISGHRSVSWYQQTPGQGLQFLFEYFSETQRNKGNFPGRFSGRQFSNSRSEMNVSTLELGDSALYLCASSPRAGAYEQYFGPGTRLTVT.

The rearrangement links TRBV28 to TRBJ2-7; 8 bases fit TRBD1. J was trimmed by 3 bases and V by 4 bases; bases with no gene match: 5. Germline loops: CDR1 MDHEN, CDR2 SYDVKM. The CDR3 spans 14 residues. The CDR3 DNA reads as TGTGCCAGCAGTTCTGGACAGGGAGACTACGAGCAGTACTTC. As protein: CASSSGQGDYEQYF.

This clonotype has a count of ten or more. This chain connects TRBV5-1 to TRBJ2-2; D is possibly TRBD1 (6 bases). Germline V gives CDR1 SGHRS, CDR2 YFSETQ. The CDR3 runs 13 residues. Trimming pared 3 bases from V and 5 bases from J, leaving 8 bases between. The CDR3, as DNA: TGCGCCAGCAGCTCACAGGGAACCGGGGAGCTGTTTTTT. Translated: CASSSQGTGELFF.

The chain recombines TRBV19 with TRBJ2-2; unclear D gene. Germline V CDR1 and CDR2: LNHDA, SQIVND (reference sequence). The CDR3 contains 11 residues. V lost 3 bases and J 9 bases, leaving 5 bases between the germline ends. Here the CDR3 DNA reads TGTGCCAGTAGTATCGAACGGGAGCTGTTTTTT. Protein sequence: CASSIERELFF.

The chain recombines TRBV7-9 with TRBJ2-5; TRBD2 agrees at 8 bases. V was clipped by 3 bases and J by 0 bases; unmatched bases: 9. The CDR3 is 17 residues long. Germline CDR1 reads SEHNR; CDR2 reads FQNEAQ (reference sequence). CDR3 DNA: TGTGCCAGCAGCTTGTGGGGGAGCGGGAGAAACCAAGAGACCCAGTACTTC. Amino acid sequence: CASSLWGSGRNQETQYF.

V gene TRBV29-1 combines with J gene TRBJ2-7, with D perhaps TRBD2 (6 bases). From germline, CDR1 is SQVTM and CDR2 ANQGSEA. V lost 5 bases and J lost 3, with 14 bases in between. This CDR3 contains 13 residues. CDR3 protein: CSVSASVIYEQYF. In DNA form, the CDR3 reads TGCAGCGTTAGTGCTAGCGTAATCTACGAGCAGTACTTC.

The chain employs TRBV7-2 and TRBJ1-6; D not resolved. The CDR3 is 16 residues long. Germline V gives CDR1 SGHTA, CDR2 FQGNSA. The V end was cut by 6 bases, the J end by 15 bases, with 27 bases between. The CDR3 sequence: CASSLTPDFPSAGLHF. CDR3 DNA: TGTGCCAGCAGTCTAACCCCCGACTTTCCCTCCGCGGGCCTCCACTTT.

This rearrangement joins TRBV10-3 to TRBJ2-5; D is unclear. V was pared by 3 bases and J by 0 bases, with 8 bases between. Germline CDR1 and CDR2: ENHRY and SYGVKD. The CDR3 totals 14 residues. CDR3 protein: CAISEPGHQETQYF. The DNA for the CDR3 is TGTGCCATCAGTGAACCGGGCCACCAAGAGACCCAGTACTTC.

The chain has TRBV15 and TRBJ2-3; D might be TRBD1 or TRBD2, each matching 6 bases. The CDR3 sequence is 16 residues long. Trimming shortened V by 1 base and J by 5 bases, and 16 bases separated the two germline ends. Germline assignment: CDR1 LNHNV and CDR2 YYDKDF (reference sequence). The CDR3, as DNA: TGTGCCACCAGCAGAGCCCTTGAGGGGGGCCGAGATACGCAGTATTTT. Its translation is CATSRALEGGRDTQYF.